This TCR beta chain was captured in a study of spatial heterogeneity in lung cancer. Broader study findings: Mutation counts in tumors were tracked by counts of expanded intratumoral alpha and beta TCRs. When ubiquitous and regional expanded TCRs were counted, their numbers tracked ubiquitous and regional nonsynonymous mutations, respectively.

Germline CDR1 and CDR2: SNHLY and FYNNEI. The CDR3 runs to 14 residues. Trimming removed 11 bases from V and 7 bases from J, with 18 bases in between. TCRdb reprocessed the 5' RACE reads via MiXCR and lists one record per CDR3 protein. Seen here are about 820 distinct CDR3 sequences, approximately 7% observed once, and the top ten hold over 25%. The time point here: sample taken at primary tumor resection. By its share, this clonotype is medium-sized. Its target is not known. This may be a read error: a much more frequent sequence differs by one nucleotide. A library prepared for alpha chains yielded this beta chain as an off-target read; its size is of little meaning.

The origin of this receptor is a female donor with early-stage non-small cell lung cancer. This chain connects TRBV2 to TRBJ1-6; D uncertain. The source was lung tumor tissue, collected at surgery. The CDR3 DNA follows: TGTGCCCGAACACGGGGATCGCACAATTCACCCCTCCACTTT. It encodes CARTRGSHNSPLHF.